This T cell receptor (beta chain) was identified in a study of response to subunit inactivated influenza vaccine. Via MiXCR, TCRdb re-called the RT-PCR reads, giving one row per CDR3 protein. The sample holds approximately 530,000 distinct CDR3 sequences, 10% to 15% seen once. V shed 4 bases and J shed 2 bases, with 12 bases lying between them. There are 14 residues in the CDR3. Germline loops: CDR1 SGHKS, CDR2 YYEKEE (reference sequence). This clonotype has more than one count but fewer than ten. The chain has TRBV5-5 and TRBJ2-5; a weak D match, TRBD2 (5 bases). This receptor was taken from a man aged 45-65 years who received an inactivated influenza vaccine. The specimen comprised PBMCs from blood, sampled more than 35 days after vaccination. CDR3 protein: CASSRGGLQETQYF. The CDR3, as DNA: TGTGCCAGCAGCCGGGGTGGATTACAAGAGACCCAGTACTTC.